Listed below are T cell receptor beta chains from one sample, sequenced in a study of cytomegalovirus exposure and HLA in healthy donors. Sequencing used immunoSEQ multiplex PCR; TCRdb keeps in-frame clones, though not all of them. This table has 75,000 to 90,000 clones, 9.5% to 13% appearing once. Sequencing was carried out using PBMCs. The receptors were sampled from a man aged 60 to 69 in good health and CMV-seropositive. Each CDR3 is given with its conserved first and last residue. A D gene is named only where the DNA matches it firmly. Clone size appears in some rows only: once, few, many, or a class for an expanded clone.

TRBV29-1	TRBJ2-7	few	-	TGCAGCGTTGAAGTGGGGCTCGACTACGAGCAGTACTTC	CSVEVGLDYEQYF
TRBV29-1	TRBJ2-1	few	TRBD1	TGCAGCGTTGAGAACAGGGGTATGGACAATGAGCAGTTCTTC	CSVENRGMDNEQFF
TRBV28	TRBJ2-3	-	-	TGTGCCACCACTACGGCAGATACGCAGTATTTT	CATTTADTQYF
TRBV5-1	TRBJ2-2	few	TRBD2	TGCGCCAGCAGCACGGGGGGGGCCGGGGAGCTGTTTTTT	CASSTGGAGELFF
TRBV5-4	TRBJ1-1	few	TRBD1	TGTGCCAGCAGCTTGGGACAGGGGGCCCTGAACACTGAAGCTTTCTTT	CASSLGQGALNTEAFF
TRBV7-2	TRBJ2-2	-	TRBD1	TGTGCCAGCAGCTTAGTAGGGACAGGGGCGACCGGGGAGCTGTTTTTT	CASSLVGTGATGELFF
TRBV5-1	TRBJ2-6	few	TRBD2	TGCGCCAGCAGCACTAGACTAGCGGGAGGGCCGGGCGGGGCCAACGTCCTGACTTTC	CASSTRLAGGPGGANVLTF
TRBV10-3	TRBJ2-3	few	-	TGTGCCATCAGTGAGTCGAAGGGGATGACAGATACGCAGTATTTT	CAISESKGMTDTQYF
TRBV5-5	TRBJ2-1	-	-	TGTGCCAGCAGCACCTACGGTGGGGCCCGGAATGAGCAGTTCTTC	CASSTYGGARNEQFF
TRBV19	TRBJ1-2	-	-	TGTGCCAGTAGTTGGGGGCAAGGTGGCTACACCTTC	CASSWGQGGYTF
TRBV30	TRBJ1-4	-	-	TGTGCCTGGGGTGTGGGGGGGCCGACGAATGAAAAACTGTTTTTT	CAWGVGGPTNEKLFF
TRBV27	TRBJ2-7	-	TRBD1	TGTGCCAGCAGTTTCGGGACAGGGGCCGAGCAGTACTTC	CASSFGTGAEQYF
TRBV4-1	TRBJ1-1	-	-	TGCGCCAGCAGCCTGGCCGGCAGGTTGAACACTGAAGCTTTCTTT	CASSLAGRLNTEAFF
TRBV6-1	TRBJ1-5	-	TRBD1	TGTGCCAGCACACCGGGACAGGGTCGACAGCCCCAGCATTTT	CASTPGQGRQPQHF
TRBV18	TRBJ2-1	few	TRBD2	TGTGCCAGCTCACCCGAGGTAGCGGGAGGCAATGAGCAGTTCTTC	CASSPEVAGGNEQFF
TRBV28	TRBJ1-1	few	TRBD1	TGTGCCAGCAGTCCACCCCGTCCCGGGACAGGGGGCACTGAAGCTTTCTTT	CASSPPRPGTGGTEAFF
TRBV7-2	TRBJ2-1	few	-	TGTGCCAGCAGCTCCCAGGGGGGACCGTTCTACAATGAGCAGTTCTTC	CASSSQGGPFYNEQFF
TRBV6-1	TRBJ1-1	few	TRBD1	TGTGCCAGCAGTGCACGAACAGGGGGCACTGAAGCTTTCTTT	CASSARTGGTEAFF
TRBV30	TRBJ2-2	few	-	TGTGCCCGAGGACACTCGGGTGGGGAGCTGTTTTTT	CARGHSGGELFF
TRBV7-9	TRBJ2-5	-	TRBD2	TGTGCCAGCAGCCTGCGTAGCGGGAGGGCTGGGGAGACCCAGTACTTC	CASSLRSGRAGETQYF
TRBV27	TRBJ2-2	-	-	TGTGCCAGCAGGCAGGGGCGCGACACCGGGGAGCTGTTTTTT	CASRQGRDTGELFF
TRBV7-2	TRBJ1-1	-	-	TGTGCCAGCAGCCAAGGAGAGAACACTGAAGCTTTCTTT	CASSQGENTEAFF
TRBV18	TRBJ2-2	few	TRBD1	TGTGCCAGCTCATCCTCGACAGGGAGCACCGGGGAGCTGTTTTTT	CASSSSTGSTGELFF
TRBV18	TRBJ2-1	-	TRBD2	TGTGCCAGCTCACGTTACTCGACTAGCGGGAACTGGTATGAGCAGTTCTTC	CASSRYSTSGNWYEQFF
TRBV30	TRBJ1-2	few	-	TGTGCCTGGAGTAGAGGACTGTTAAATAACTATGGCTACACCTTC	CAWSRGLLNNYGYTF